This T cell receptor (beta chain) was identified during a study of B cell selection in AIRE deficiency (dated by TCRdb to the late 2010s). Regarding the research as a whole: TCRbeta repertoires of sorted blood CD4+ conventional T cells and regulatory T cells were compared between AIRE-deficient patients and healthy controls. The TCR-sequenced cohort comprised roughly five AIRE-deficient APECED patients and roughly five healthy control donors. Overall results and qualifications from the work: Shared Treg sequences had shorter CDR3s, reflecting a bias toward rearrangements with few non-templated nucleotide insertions. Only TCRbeta chains were sequenced; 35% to 40% of shared healthy-donor Treg sequences also occurred in healthy Tconv, possibly because of differing TCRalpha chains. TCRBV gene usage, CDR3 length and TCR diversity in Tconv and Treg cells from AIRE-deficient patients were found to be similar to those in cells from healthy donors. About a third of Treg TCRbeta sequences shared among healthy donors appeared in patient Tconv cells, suggesting diversion of Treg-biased clones into the Tconv compartment. Among several thousand shared Treg TCRbeta sequences, 31.6% were shared exclusively by healthy donors and around 8.7% exclusively by patients, which suggests that Treg selection is less efficient in the absence of AIRE.

Per the germline V gene, SGDLS is the CDR1 and YYNGEE is the CDR2. Cut back by 0 bases and 0 bases, the V and J ends lie 16 bases apart. Reading from cysteine to phenylalanine, the CDR3 counts 18 amino acids. Only the CDR3 DNA is retained, 54 bases long and in frame from the first base. The immunoSEQ platform was used to sequence the TCRbeta chains. The published analysis was carried out like this. When conventional T cell repertoires were pooled, patients gave about 11x10^4 distinct in-frame TCRbeta sequences, while healthy donors gave some 1.3x10^5. Public Treg TCRbeta sequences were defined as those shared by two or more individuals and were then searched for in Tconv repertoires. Group differences were tested with Mann-Whitney U tests and Bonferroni-Dunn correction in GraphPad Prism 7.03. This is the immuneACCESS table as TCRdb keeps it, with only in-frame sequences that have V and J called. A part of the clones is gone; compared with another copy, unresolved V genes explain less than half, and the rest is unexplained. V and J calls and clone size are copied from that table; D and trimming were computed from the DNA. In all, the sample holds about 25,000 clones, and about 96% of those were seen once. Around 0.17% of the sample is in the top ten clones.

Worth noting for this clone: Its target antigen remains unknown. The record has no base qualities; no much larger clone is one base away.

CD4+CD127+ cells were sorted as the conventional CD4 T cell population. Control samples were obtained from healthy donors who were not related to the patients. Tconv and Treg cells for TCRbeta sequencing were sorted on a FACSAria flow cytometer. Sorted cells were collected in 5-ml round-bottom polystyrene tubes, and dry cell pellets were stored frozen at -80 degrees C prior to sequencing. The chain was built from TRBV9 and TRBJ1-3, with an unclear D gene assignment. The receptor was isolated from a human donor in good health. Sequencing was performed on CD4+CD127+ conventional T cells sorted from PBMCs. The DNA reads TGTGCCAGCAGCGTAGGGAATCTGGCAGCTCGCTCTGGAAACACCATATATTTT. This encodes CASSVGNLAARSGNTIYF.